This entry describes one TCR beta chain. Per the original data handling: Scientists estimated how many nucleated cells there were by amplifying reference gene primers. Libraries were prepared by immunoSEQ multiplex PCR; TCRdb keeps only in-frame clonotypes and omits some of them. The DNA was the basis for D and trimming; V, J and clone size are from that table. The repertoire holds more than 100,000 clones, roughly 90% seen once, with more than 2% in the top ten. This sample was included in a study of blood T cell repertoires in COVID-19. As for the study in general: The United States, Italy and Spain provided the acute and convalescent COVID-19 samples. PBMCs, B-cell-depleted T cells, or T cells were the source of the cDNA or gDNA that made up the material.

Germline V CDR1 and CDR2: SGHKS, YYEKEE (reference sequence). Trimming took off 7 bases at V and 5 bases at J, with 21 bases between the two ends. This CDR3 is 15 amino acids long. The chain links TRBV5-5 to TRBJ1-2, with D possibly being TRBD1 (6 bases). The TCR comes from a man aged 65 to 79 with active COVID-19. Sample: peripheral blood. As DNA, the CDR3 is TGTGCCAGCGGATCATCGGGACAATGGGCTTATGGCTACACCTTC. As protein: CASGSSGQWAYGYTF.